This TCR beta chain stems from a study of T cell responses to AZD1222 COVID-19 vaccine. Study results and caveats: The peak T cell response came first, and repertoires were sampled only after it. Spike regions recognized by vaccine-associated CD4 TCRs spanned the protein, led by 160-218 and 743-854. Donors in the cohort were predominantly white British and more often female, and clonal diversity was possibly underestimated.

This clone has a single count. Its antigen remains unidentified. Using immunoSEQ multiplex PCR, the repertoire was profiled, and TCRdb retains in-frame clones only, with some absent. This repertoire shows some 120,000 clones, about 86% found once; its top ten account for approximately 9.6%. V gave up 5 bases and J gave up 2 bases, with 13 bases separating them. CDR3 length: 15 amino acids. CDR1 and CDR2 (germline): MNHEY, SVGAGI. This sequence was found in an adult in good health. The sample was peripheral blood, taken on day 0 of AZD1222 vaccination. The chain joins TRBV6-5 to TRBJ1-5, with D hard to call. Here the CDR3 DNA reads TGTGCCAGCAGTACCGACACCGTAGGCAATCAGCCCCAGCATTTT. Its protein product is CASSTDTVGNQPQHF.